A single sample is the source of the 9 T cell receptor beta chains below, sequenced in a study of technical replicates of blood from several donors. The protocol was immunoSEQ multiplex PCR, while the TCRdb copy is restricted to in-frame clones and leaves out a portion. The sample comprises approximately 81,000 clones, about 81% of which are singletons, and nearly 4% rests with the top ten. Sample: PBMCs. All receptors come from a human donor in good health. Some clones in this sample may be carry-over from other donors' samples.

The J gene is TRBJ2-3, the V gene TRBV5-1; 9 bases fit TRBD2. CDR1 is SGHRS and CDR2 is YFSETQ in the germline V gene. V lost 6 bases, J lost 5 bases, and 10 bases stayed unmatched. The CDR3 totals 15 residues. CDR3 loop: CASIRQGLAVDTQYF. CDR3 in DNA: TGCGCCAGCATCCGCCAGGGACTAGCAGTAGATACGCAGTATTTT. The whole variable domain, remainder taken from reference TRBV5-1 and TRBJ2-3, is KAGVTQTPRYLIKTRGQQVTLSCSPISGHRSVSWYQQTPGQGLQFLFEYFSETQRNKGNFPGRFSGRQFSNSRSEMNVSTLELGDSALYLCASIRQGLAVDTQYFGPGTRLTVL.

By frequency in the sample, this clone is large. This chain connects TRBV5-1 to TRBJ2-7; 9 bases fit TRBD2. The CDR3 covers 14 residues. The junction had 8 bases not matched to a gene; V was cut back by 5 bases and J by 5 bases. Germline CDR1 reads SGHRS; CDR2 reads YFSETQ. For the CDR3, the DNA is TGCGCCAGCAGTTCAGCGGGGGGATATCACGAGCAGTACTTC. Amino acid sequence: CASSSAGGYHEQYF.

The gene calls are TRBV5-1 and TRBJ1-1; D gene unclear. CDR1 is SGHRS, CDR2 YFSETQ, per germline. This CDR3 is 13 amino acids long. V gave up 0 bases and J gave up 2 bases, with 5 bases separating them. The CDR3 DNA is TGCGCCAGCAGCTTGGGAGGTAACACTGAAGCTTTCTTT. Translated: CASSLGGNTEAFF. The entire variable domain, with the rest obtained from reference TRBV5-1 and TRBJ1-1, is as follows: KAGVTQTPRYLIKTRGQQVTLSCSPISGHRSVSWYQQTPGQGLQFLFEYFSETQRNKGNFPGRFSGRQFSNSRSEMNVSTLELGDSALYLCASSLGGNTEAFFGQGTRLTVV.

CDR3 nucleotides: TGTGCCAGCACACAGGGGGCAACTAATGAAAAACTGTTTTTT. Residues: CASTQGATNEKLFF. V usage is TRBV19 and J usage is TRBJ1-4; 8 nucleotides agree with TRBD1. V shed 9 bases, J shed 0 bases, and the junction held 3 bases outside the gene matches. The CDR3 runs 14 residues. CDR1 and CDR2 from the germline V gene are LNHDA and SQIVND (reference sequence).

The CDR3 loop reads CASSVQRTGELFF. CDR3 DNA: TGTGCCAGCAGCGTCCAGAGGACCGGGGAGCTGTTTTTT. The chain uses TRBV7-3 and TRBJ2-2; D unclear. Germline lookup yields CDR1 SGHTA and CDR2 FQGTGA. The germline V and J ends were trimmed by 5 bases and 5 bases, with 9 bases remaining between them. This CDR3 comprises 13 residues.

V is TRBV7-3 and J is TRBJ2-1, with 7 bases identical to TRBD1. The ends lost 2 bases at V and 9 bases at J; junction bases unmatched: 1. Per germline, CDR1 SGHTA and CDR2 FQGTGA. CDR3 length equals 12 residues. CDR3 sequence reads: CASSLDRAEQFF. DNA for the CDR3: TGTGCCAGCAGCTTAGACAGGGCTGAGCAGTTCTTC.

The chain links TRBV7-2 to TRBJ2-4, with 8 nucleotides matching TRBD2. Per germline, CDR1 SGHTA and CDR2 FQGNSA. The CDR3 sequence is 17 residues long. Unmatched junction bases numbered 14, after V lost 5 bases and J lost 5 bases. The DNA of the CDR3 is TGTGCCAGCAGCACCGTTTCAGCGGGGGCGCCTCAAAACATTCAGTACTTC. Its protein product is CASSTVSAGAPQNIQYF.

J is TRBJ2-3 and V is TRBV11-3, with 9 bases identical to TRBD2. J gave up 3 bases and V 6 bases, and 22 bases lay outside the gene matches. This CDR3 is 20 amino acids long. Germline V lookup: CDR1 SGHNT, CDR2 YENEEA. The CDR3 DNA follows: TGTGCCAGCAGGGTTCAGCTGCAGGGCGGGAGGGCCTATGTAACAGATACGCAGTATTTT. Protein sequence: CASRVQLQGGRAYVTDTQYF.

This chain links TRBV20-1 with TRBJ1-3; no clear D gene. CDR1 is DFQATT, CDR2 SNEGSKA, per germline (reference sequence). Trimming took off 5 bases at V and 4 bases at J, with 6 bases between the two ends. The CDR3 runs to 11 residues. In DNA, the CDR3 is TGCAGTGCTGCCGGGGGAAACACCATATATTTT. Translating gives CSAAGGNTIYF.